Listed below are T cell receptor beta chains from one sample, sequenced in a study of spatial heterogeneity in lung cancer. Each CDR3 protein gets one entry after TCRdb re-called the 5' RACE reads with MiXCR. The data show tens of thousands of distinct CDR3 sequences, with about an eighth seen just once and approximately 30% held by the top ten. The material was PBMCs, obtained at follow-up. These receptor sequences come from a male donor with early-stage non-small cell lung cancer. Each CDR3 is given with its conserved first and last residue. The D gene is left open where the match is weak. Clone size is not always given. Where it is, it says once, few, many or a class for expanded clones.

CDR3nt | CDR3aa | d_gene | j_gene | abundance | v_gene
TGCAGTGCTACCGAGGTTAATGAAAAACTGTTTTTT | CSATEVNEKLFF | - | TRBJ1-4 | many | TRBV20-1
TGTGCCAGCAGTTCCCCGACAGGGGCCTTCTATGGCTACACCTTC | CASSSPTGAFYGYTF | TRBD1 | TRBJ1-2 | - | TRBV28
TGCAGTGCCAGACGTGGGGGAACTTTCACAGATACGCAGTATTTT | CSARRGGTFTDTQYF | - | TRBJ2-3 | many | TRBV20-1
TGTGCCAGCAGCCTCCTAGATCGCGGTGAGCAGTTCTTC | CASSLLDRGEQFF | - | TRBJ2-1 | few | TRBV14
TGTGCCAGCAGTTTAAGTGACTCAAAAGAGACCCAGTACTTC | CASSLSDSKETQYF | - | TRBJ2-5 | few | TRBV12-3/TRBV12-4
TGTGCCAGCAGCACCACCGGGACTAGCGCCTATGAGCAGTTCTTC | CASSTTGTSAYEQFF | TRBD2 | TRBJ2-1 | few | TRBV12-3/TRBV12-4
TGCAGCGTTTCCCCCGGGGGGGCCGGGCAGCCCCAGCATTTT | CSVSPGGAGQPQHF | - | TRBJ1-5 | many | TRBV29-1
TGCAGTGTGCCTTTCCGCAGCGGGAGCTCCTACAATGAGCAGTTCTTC | CSVPFRSGSSYNEQFF | TRBD2 | TRBJ2-1 | - | TRBV20-1
TGCGCCAGCAGCCAAGGATCCCTTAGCGGGAGGAGGAAGACCGGGGAGCTGTTTTTT | CASSQGSLSGRRKTGELFF | TRBD2 | TRBJ2-2 | - | TRBV4-1
TGTGCCAGCAAAATCTCTGGGGCCAACGTCCTGACTTTC | CASKISGANVLTF | - | TRBJ2-6 | few | TRBV12-3/TRBV12-4
TGTGCCAGCAGTAAGAGTAGGGCGGGGGAAAAACTGTTTTTT | CASSKSRAGEKLFF | - | TRBJ1-4 | many | TRBV6-5
TGTGCCAGCAATTACCGGGGACCAGAAAACACTGAAGCTTTCTTT | CASNYRGPENTEAFF | - | TRBJ1-1 | many | TRBV6-4
TGTGCCTGGACAGGCAGCACAGATACGCAGTATTTT | CAWTGSTDTQYF | - | TRBJ2-3 | - | TRBV30
TGTGCCAGCAGCGCCCGAGCGGGAGGGCCAAACGAGCAGTACTTC | CASSARAGGPNEQYF | TRBD2 | TRBJ2-7 | - | TRBV9
TGTGCCAGCAGCTCACTAGAGGAGGCGGGAGGTAAAGAGACCCAGTACTTC | CASSSLEEAGGKETQYF | TRBD2 | TRBJ2-5 | many | TRBV7-9
TGTGCCAGCAGCCAAGAATCCTACAATGAGCAGTTCTTC | CASSQESYNEQFF | - | TRBJ2-1 | - | TRBV4-2
TGTGCCAGCTCACTCGGGGCCAGGGGTAATTCACCCCTCCACTTT | CASSLGARGNSPLHF | - | TRBJ1-6 | many | TRBV7-9
TGTGCCAGCAGTCCATGGGGCCACTCGGAGACCCAGTACTTC | CASSPWGHSETQYF | - | TRBJ2-5 | - | TRBV6-5
TGTGCCAGCAGCCCCCGGACTAGCGGGGGGAGGGATACGCAGTATTTT | CASSPRTSGGRDTQYF | TRBD2 | TRBJ2-3 | few | TRBV7-2
TGTGCCAGCAGCCCCCCGGGACAAGGGCTCCCTGGGCCCCAGCATTTT | CASSPPGQGLPGPQHF | - | TRBJ1-5 | few | TRBV6-6
TGCGCCAGCAGTCCAGGGACTAGTGTTTACAATGAGCAGTTCTTC | CASSPGTSVYNEQFF | TRBD2 | TRBJ2-1 | few | TRBV5-1
TGCAGTGCTAGAGATCTAGACAAGACCTACGAGCAGTACTTC | CSARDLDKTYEQYF | - | TRBJ2-7 | many | TRBV20-1
TGTGCCACGGACTGGGGCGGGTACACTGAAGCTTTCTTT | CATDWGGYTEAFF | - | TRBJ1-1 | - | TRBV28
TGTGCCAGCAGCTTAACTCCAGGGCTTAGCACAGATACGCAGTATTTT | CASSLTPGLSTDTQYF | - | TRBJ2-3 | many | TRBV7-2
TGTGCCAGCGGAAGTTTCGCCAGCTCCTACGAGCAGTACTTC | CASGSFASSYEQYF | - | TRBJ2-7 | - | TRBV12-3/TRBV12-4
TGTGCCAGCGCCGGGACTAGCGGCTACTACAATGAGCAGTTCTTC | CASAGTSGYYNEQFF | TRBD2 | TRBJ2-1 | few | TRBV9
TGTGCCGTGGGGGATAAAATGGGGGAGCAGTACTTC | CAVGDKMGEQYF | - | TRBJ2-7 | many | TRBV10-3
TGTGCCAGCTCACCAAGGGGACGATCCGAAAAACTGTTTTTT | CASSPRGRSEKLFF | - | TRBJ1-4 | many | TRBV18
TGTGCCAGCAGTTTAGAGACAGGGGCCCCCTACGAGCAGTACTTC | CASSLETGAPYEQYF | TRBD1 | TRBJ2-7 | many | TRBV28
TGTGCCAGCTACTCGGGGTACGAGCAGTACTTC | CASYSGYEQYF | - | TRBJ2-7 | many | TRBV27
TGCGCCAGCAGCTTGGGCGTCGTCAGTTCCTACGAGCAGTACTTC | CASSLGVVSSYEQYF | - | TRBJ2-7 | few | TRBV5-1
TGTGCCAGCAGCCAAGAAACTAGCAGGGATGAGCAGTTCTTC | CASSQETSRDEQFF | - | TRBJ2-1 | few | TRBV3-1
TGTGCCAGCAGCTTAATAGTGCAGGCCACTGAAGCTTTCTTT | CASSLIVQATEAFF | - | TRBJ1-1 | many | TRBV7-2
TGTGCCAGCAGCTTAACAGAAAACATTCAGTACTTC | CASSLTENIQYF | - | TRBJ2-4 | many | TRBV7-2
TGTGCCAGCAGCAGCGGACAGGGGAGCTACGAGCAGTACTTC | CASSSGQGSYEQYF | TRBD1 | TRBJ2-7 | - | TRBV7-2
TGTGCCAGCAGTTACTCGTTTAAAGGACGTGAAGCTTTCTTT | CASSYSFKGREAFF | - | TRBJ1-1 | - | TRBV6-2/TRBV6-3
TGTGCCAGTGAAGGTCTAGGGATCTCAAGCTCCTACAATGAGCAGTTCTTC | CASEGLGISSSYNEQFF | - | TRBJ2-1 | many | TRBV27
TGCAGAGGACCCTCTAACTATGGCTACACCTTC | CRGPSNYGYTF | - | TRBJ1-2 | - | TRBV20-1
TGTGCCAGCAACCGAGCCGGACAGACCTATGGCTACACCTTC | CASNRAGQTYGYTF | - | TRBJ1-2 | - | TRBV6-5
TGCAGTGTAGACCGCAACACTGAAGCTTTCTTT | CSVDRNTEAFF | - | TRBJ1-1 | - | TRBV20-1
TGTGCCAGCAGCTTGACAGGGTTCGCCACTGAAGCTTTCTTT | CASSLTGFATEAFF | TRBD1 | TRBJ1-1 | many | TRBV7-2
TGTGCCAGCAGCGCGCAACCGGACAGTTCACCCCTCCACTTT | CASSAQPDSSPLHF | - | TRBJ1-6 | many | TRBV9
TGTGCCAGCAGCTCCTGGACAGGGAATAATTCACCCCTCCACTTT | CASSSWTGNNSPLHF | TRBD1 | TRBJ1-6 | few | TRBV7-9
TGTGCCTGGAGTGTAGGTGCCGGGAATCAGCCCCAGCATTTT | CAWSVGAGNQPQHF | - | TRBJ1-5 | once | TRBV30
TGTGCCAGCAGCCCGACCTTCCAATTAAGCACAGATACGCAGTATTTT | CASSPTFQLSTDTQYF | - | TRBJ2-3 | many | TRBV7-6
TGTGCCAGCAGCTTGACAGGAGGGAGCAATCAGCCCCAGCATTTT | CASSLTGGSNQPQHF | - | TRBJ1-5 | many | TRBV7-9
TGTGCAAGTCGCTTAGTATGTGGGTACCGGGACGCTTTCTTT | CASRLVCGYRDAFF | - | TRBJ1-1 | many | TRBV12-2
TGTGCCAGCAGTGATGGGCAGGGGATGATGAGCAATCAGCCCCAGCATTTT | CASSDGQGMMSNQPQHF | - | TRBJ1-5 | - | TRBV2
TGTGCCAGCTCACTCCGGGCGAGCTCTGGGGCCAACGTCCTGACTTTC | CASSLRASSGANVLTF | - | TRBJ2-6 | many | TRBV18
TGCAGTGCTAGCATACCCGTGAACACCGGGGAGCTGTTTTTT | CSASIPVNTGELFF | - | TRBJ2-2 | - | TRBV20-1
TGCAGTGCTAGAGACATACGATCTACCGGGGAGCTGTTTTTT | CSARDIRSTGELFF | - | TRBJ2-2 | - | TRBV20-1
TGTGCTAGCACCGTCGACAGATACAACACCATATATTTT | CASTVDRYNTIYF | - | TRBJ1-3 | - | TRBV12-5
TGCGCCAGCAGCCAAGATCAGGGTGGCACTGAAGCTTTCTTT | CASSQDQGGTEAFF | - | TRBJ1-1 | many | TRBV4-3
TGCAGTCTATCACCGCTTGGGGGGGCCAAAAACATTCAGTACTTC | CSLSPLGGAKNIQYF | - | TRBJ2-4 | many | TRBV20-1
TGTGCCAGCAGTTCCGGGACTCTCTCCTACAATGAGCAGTTCTTC | CASSSGTLSYNEQFF | - | TRBJ2-1 | few | TRBV27
TGCGCCAGCAGCCAAGATGCCGGGCACTCCTATAATTCACCCCTCCACTTT | CASSQDAGHSYNSPLHF | - | TRBJ1-6 | many | TRBV4-3
TGCAGTGCTAGAGATGGTCCGAGGAGGGCTGAAGCTTTCTTT | CSARDGPRRAEAFF | - | TRBJ1-1 | few | TRBV20-1
TGCAGTGCTAGCGACTCAAGCTCTGGAAACACCATATATTTT | CSASDSSSGNTIYF | - | TRBJ1-3 | - | TRBV20-1
TGTGCCAGCAGTACGACAGGGCAGGACTCTGGGGCCAACGTCCTGACTTTC | CASSTTGQDSGANVLTF | TRBD1 | TRBJ2-6 | many | TRBV6-2/TRBV6-3